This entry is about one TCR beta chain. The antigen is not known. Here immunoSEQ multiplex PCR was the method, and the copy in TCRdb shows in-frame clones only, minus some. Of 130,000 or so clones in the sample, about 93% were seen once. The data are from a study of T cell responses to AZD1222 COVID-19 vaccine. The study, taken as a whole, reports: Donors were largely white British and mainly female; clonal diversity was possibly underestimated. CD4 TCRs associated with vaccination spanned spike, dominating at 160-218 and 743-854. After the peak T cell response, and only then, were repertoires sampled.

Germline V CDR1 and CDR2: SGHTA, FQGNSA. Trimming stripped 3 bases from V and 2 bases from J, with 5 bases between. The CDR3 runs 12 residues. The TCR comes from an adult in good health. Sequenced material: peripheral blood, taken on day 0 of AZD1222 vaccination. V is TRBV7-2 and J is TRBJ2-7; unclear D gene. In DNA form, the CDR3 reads TGTGCCAGCAGCTTGGCTACCTACGAGCAGTACTTC. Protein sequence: CASSLATYEQYF.